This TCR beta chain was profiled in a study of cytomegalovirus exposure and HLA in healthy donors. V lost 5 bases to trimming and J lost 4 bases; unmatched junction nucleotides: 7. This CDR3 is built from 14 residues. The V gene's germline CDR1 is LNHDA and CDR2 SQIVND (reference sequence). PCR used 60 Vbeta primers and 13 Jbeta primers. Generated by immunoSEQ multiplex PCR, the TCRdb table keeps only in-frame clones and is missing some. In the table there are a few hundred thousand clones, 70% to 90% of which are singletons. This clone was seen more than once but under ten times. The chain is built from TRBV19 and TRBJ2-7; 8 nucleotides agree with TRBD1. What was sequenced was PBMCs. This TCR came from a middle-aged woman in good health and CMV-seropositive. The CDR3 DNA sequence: TGTGCCAGTAGTCGGGCAGGGGGCTCATACGAGCAGTACTTC. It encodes CASSRAGGSYEQYF. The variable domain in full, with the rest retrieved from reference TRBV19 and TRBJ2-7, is DGGITQSPKYLFRKEGQNVTLSCEQNLNHDAMYWYRQDPGQGLRLIYYSQIVNDFQKGDIAEGYSVSREKKESFPLTVTSAQKNPTAFYLCASSRAGGSYEQYFGPGTRLTVT.